There are many counts of the clone carrying this T cell receptor (beta chain). Its antigen is as yet unknown. The germline CDR1 and CDR2 sequences are SQVTM and ANQGSEA. V lost 7 bases to trimming and J lost 4 bases; unmatched junction nucleotides: 8. This CDR3 is 14 amino acids long. Noted time point: persistent/refractory GD, antithyroid drugs over 5 years with positive TRAb. Isolated PBMC RNA provided the starting material for the TCR library. Diagnoses of Graves' disease were made by American Thyroid Association guidelines. Those enrolled as patients came out of an endocrinology department in Xi'an, China. This record belongs to a study of regulatory T cells in long-lasting Graves disease. General study findings and limits: Persistent Graves' patients showed less TCR diversity than newly diagnosed ones.

For TCR beta, libraries came from iRepertoire HTBI primers and Arm-PCR of CDR3 regions. One entry per CDR3 protein results from TCRdb running MiXCR on the multiplex PCR reads. Among 310,000 or so distinct CDR3 sequences listed, about 20% were seen once. The sequence derives from a female donor with Graves disease. The chain joins TRBV29-1 to TRBJ1-5; 9 bases match TRBD1. Sequences were derived from peripheral blood mononuclear cells (PBMCs), sampled when the disease was refractory, from a patient treated with antithyroid drugs. The CDR3 is CSAQIGTGNQPQHF. The CDR3 DNA reads TGCAGCGCGCAAATTGGGACAGGGAATCAGCCCCAGCATTTT.